The rows below give T cell receptor beta chains drawn from one sample of a study of a mutant IDH1 vaccine in newly diagnosed glioma. Clones were sequenced by immunoSEQ multiplex PCR, and TCRdb holds only the in-frame ones, with some missing. In the table there are some 90,000 clones, almost 85% of which are singletons. Sequencing was performed on PBMCs, taken from a glioma patient treated with radiotherapy, temozolomide or both. The receptors were gathered from a man aged 35 to 55 with glioma. Some clones in this sample may be carry-over from other donors' samples. Both conserved end residues are part of each CDR3. The D gene is left open where the match is weak. Some rows mark clone size as missing; the rest say once, few, many or name a class of expanded clone.

V: TRBV29-1
size: few
D: NA
J: TRBJ1-1
CDR3: CSVESEGLTEAFF
DNA: TGCAGCGTTGAATCGGAGGGGCTAACTGAAGCTTTCTTT

V: TRBV12-5
size: NA
D: NA
J: TRBJ2-1
CDR3: CASGLNAQIYNEQFF
DNA: TGTGCTAGTGGTTTGAACGCGCAAATTTACAATGAGCAGTTCTTC

V: TRBV19
size: NA
D: NA
J: TRBJ1-2
CDR3: CASSMGGPRGGGYTF
DNA: TGTGCCAGTAGTATGGGAGGTCCCAGGGGAGGAGGCTACACCTTC

V: TRBV7-6
size: NA
D: TRBD2
J: TRBJ2-5
CDR3: CASSLRGSGGIETQYF
DNA: TGTGCCAGCAGCTTACGGGGGTCGGGGGGGATAGAGACCCAGTACTTC

V: TRBV15
size: NA
D: NA
J: TRBJ1-1
CDR3: CATTRGADTEAFF
DNA: TGTGCCACCACACGGGGGGCGGACACTGAAGCTTTCTTT

V: TRBV19
size: NA
D: NA
J: TRBJ1-5
CDR3: CASTSGGYSNQPQHF
DNA: TGTGCCAGTACCTCGGGGGGATATAGCAATCAGCCCCAGCATTTT

V: TRBV2
size: NA
D: TRBD2
J: TRBJ2-3
CDR3: CASSTSGGPGTDTQYF
DNA: TGTGCCAGCAGTACTAGCGGGGGGCCTGGCACAGATACGCAGTATTTT

V: TRBV4-1
size: NA
D: NA
J: TRBJ1-5
CDR3: CASSQEEGLNQPQHF
DNA: TGCGCCAGCAGCCAAGAGGAGGGGTTGAATCAGCCCCAGCATTTT

V: TRBV5-6
size: once
D: NA
J: TRBJ1-2
CDR3: CASSGTANYGYTF
DNA: TGTGCCAGCAGCGGGACCGCCAACTATGGCTACACCTTC

V: TRBV13
size: NA
D: NA
J: TRBJ1-4
CDR3: CASSLRQDGFGEKLFF
DNA: TGTGCCAGCAGCCTGCGACAGGATGGGTTTGGGGAAAAACTGTTTTTT

V: TRBV7-9
size: NA
D: TRBD1
J: TRBJ1-3
CDR3: CASSLGTGAGNTIYF
DNA: TGTGCCAGCAGCCTAGGGACAGGGGCTGGAAACACCATATATTTT

V: TRBV10-2
size: NA
D: NA
J: TRBJ1-1
CDR3: CASTGGNTEAFF
DNA: TGCGCCAGCACTGGGGGAAACACTGAAGCTTTCTTT

V: TRBV2
size: NA
D: TRBD2
J: TRBJ2-7
CDR3: CASSASGGAYEQYF
DNA: TGTGCCAGCAGCGCTAGCGGGGGGGCCTACGAGCAGTACTTC

V: TRBV6-1
size: NA
D: NA
J: TRBJ1-3
CDR3: CASSASPGTGNTIYF
DNA: TGTGCCAGCAGTGCTTCCCCCGGGACGGGTAACACCATATATTTT

V: TRBV25-1
size: NA
D: NA
J: TRBJ2-7
CDR3: CASTGGPNYEQYF
DNA: TGTGCCAGCACCGGCGGACCTAACTACGAGCAGTACTTC

V: TRBV29-1
size: NA
D: NA
J: TRBJ1-2
CDR3: CSVESGPYGYTF
DNA: TGCAGCGTTGAGTCAGGTCCCTATGGCTACACCTTC

V: TRBV5-1
size: NA
D: NA
J: TRBJ1-2
CDR3: CASSDMLGYGYTF
DNA: TGCGCCAGCTCCGACATGTTGGGGTATGGCTACACCTTC

V: TRBV15
size: NA
D: NA
J: TRBJ2-1
CDR3: CATSPQIVSYNEQFF
DNA: TGTGCCACCAGCCCTCAAATCGTCTCCTACAATGAGCAGTTCTTC

V: TRBV6-6
size: NA
D: TRBD2
J: TRBJ2-2
CDR3: CASRGEGTGELFF
DNA: TGTGCCAGCAGAGGGGAGGGAACCGGGGAGCTGTTTTTT

V: TRBV4-1
size: NA
D: TRBD2
J: TRBJ2-5
CDR3: CASSPLAGGPGTQYF
DNA: TGCGCCAGCAGCCCTCTGGCGGGGGGGCCGGGGACCCAGTACTTC

V: TRBV6-1
size: NA
D: TRBD1
J: TRBJ1-2
CDR3: CASREGVGQGLSYGYTF
DNA: TGTGCCAGCAGGGAAGGGGTGGGACAGGGGCTCTCCTATGGCTACACCTTC

V: TRBV2
size: NA
D: NA
J: TRBJ2-5
CDR3: CASSRQETQYF
DNA: TGTGCCAGCAGTAGGCAAGAGACCCAGTACTTC

V: TRBV13
size: once
D: NA
J: TRBJ1-1
CDR3: CASSFGGRDTEAFF
DNA: TGTGCCAGCAGCTTCGGAGGCCGGGACACTGAAGCTTTCTTT

V: TRBV9
size: NA
D: TRBD1
J: TRBJ2-7
CDR3: CASSVVGDRDEQYF
DNA: TGTGCCAGCAGCGTAGTTGGGGACAGGGACGAGCAGTACTTC

V: TRBV9
size: once
D: NA
J: TRBJ2-2
CDR3: CASSVELKGQRTELFF
DNA: TGTGCCAGCAGCGTAGAGTTAAAAGGACAGCGGACGGAGCTGTTTTTT

V: TRBV30
size: once
D: TRBD1
J: TRBJ1-2
CDR3: CAWTTVGDRINYGYTF
DNA: TGTGCCTGGACCACCGTCGGGGACAGGATTAACTATGGCTACACCTTC

V: TRBV6-5
size: NA
D: NA
J: TRBJ2-7
CDR3: CEQRGRGDSYEQYF
DNA: TGCGAACAAAGGGGGCGGGGGGATAGCTACGAGCAGTACTTC

V: TRBV29-1
size: few
D: NA
J: TRBJ1-4
CDR3: CSVAGFNEKLFF
DNA: TGCAGCGTTGCGGGCTTTAATGAAAAACTGTTTTTT

V: TRBV4-1
size: NA
D: NA
J: TRBJ1-4
CDR3: CASSPGGAANEKLFF
DNA: TGCGCCAGCAGCCCGGGGGGCGCAGCTAATGAAAAACTGTTTTTT

V: TRBV19
size: NA
D: NA
J: TRBJ1-2
CDR3: CASSPGDIYGYTF
DNA: TGTGCCAGTAGTCCTGGGGACATCTATGGCTACACCTTC

V: TRBV29-1
size: NA
D: TRBD1
J: TRBJ2-6
CDR3: CSVKTGAGANVLTF
DNA: TGCAGCGTTAAGACAGGGGCTGGGGCCAACGTCCTGACTTTC

V: TRBV15
size: NA
D: NA
J: TRBJ1-5
CDR3: CATSREVVTNQPQHF
DNA: TGTGCCACCAGCAGAGAGGTCGTCACAAATCAGCCCCAGCATTTT

V: TRBV6-6
size: NA
D: NA
J: TRBJ1-4
CDR3: CASSYRGEGGEKLFF
DNA: TGTGCCAGCAGTTACCGGGGGGAGGGGGGTGAAAAACTGTTTTTT

V: TRBV5-6
size: NA
D: TRBD1
J: TRBJ1-6
CDR3: CASTGQVNNSPLHF
DNA: TGTGCCAGCACCGGACAGGTTAATAATTCACCCCTCCACTTT

V: TRBV6-6
size: NA
D: TRBD1
J: TRBJ1-2
CDR3: CASTGGLGYGYTF
DNA: TGTGCCAGCACAGGGGGCCTCGGCTATGGCTACACCTTC

V: TRBV4-1
size: NA
D: NA
J: TRBJ1-2
CDR3: CASSQVPEASYGYTF
DNA: TGCGCTAGCAGCCAAGTCCCGGAAGCTAGCTATGGCTACACCTTC

V: TRBV6-1
size: few
D: TRBD2
J: TRBJ2-3
CDR3: CASSAGLADTDTQYF
DNA: TGTGCCAGCAGTGCGGGACTAGCGGATACAGATACGCAGTATTTT

V: TRBV6-1
size: NA
D: NA
J: TRBJ2-7
CDR3: CASSEVGLLSSYEQYF
DNA: TGTGCCAGCAGTGAAGTTGGACTGTTAAGCTCCTACGAGCAGTACTTC

V: TRBV30
size: NA
D: TRBD1
J: TRBJ2-3
CDR3: CAWSVRDRAADTQYF
DNA: TGTGCCTGGAGTGTACGGGACAGGGCCGCAGATACGCAGTATTTT

V: TRBV5-4
size: NA
D: NA
J: TRBJ2-7
CDR3: CASSFPNRVGPLGCEQYF
DNA: TGTGCCAGCAGCTTCCCTAACCGGGTTGGCCCTTTAGGTTGCGAGCAGTACTTC

V: TRBV2
size: NA
D: NA
J: TRBJ2-7
CDR3: CASSYDGVSYEQYF
DNA: TGTGCCAGCAGTTATGACGGAGTCTCCTACGAGCAGTACTTC

V: TRBV5-1
size: once
D: TRBD1
J: TRBJ2-1
CDR3: CASSLGPGGSYNEQFF
DNA: TGCGCCAGCAGCTTGGGTCCAGGGGGCTCCTACAATGAGCAGTTCTTC

V: TRBV5-1
size: once
D: TRBD2
J: TRBJ2-7
CDR3: CASSLVGGAGEQYF
DNA: TGCGCCAGCAGCTTGGTCGGGGGGGCCGGCGAGCAGTACTTC

V: TRBV9
size: NA
D: NA
J: TRBJ2-7
CDR3: CASSEADSPGYEQYF
DNA: TGTGCCAGCAGCGAAGCCGACAGTCCTGGGTACGAGCAGTACTTC

V: TRBV29-1
size: few
D: NA
J: TRBJ1-2
CDR3: CSVERAIYGYTF
DNA: TGCAGCGTTGAAAGGGCCATCTATGGCTACACCTTC

V: TRBV30
size: NA
D: NA
J: TRBJ1-3
CDR3: CAWDRSSGNTIYF
DNA: TGTGCCTGGGACAGGAGTTCTGGAAACACCATATATTTT

V: TRBV6-5
size: NA
D: NA
J: TRBJ1-5
CDR3: CASSLGWNQPQHF
DNA: TGTGCCAGCTCCCTAGGGTGGAATCAGCCCCAGCATTTT

V: TRBV5-1
size: NA
D: NA
J: TRBJ1-2
CDR3: CASSLEPPGAGEYGYTF
DNA: TGCGCCAGCAGCTTGGAACCACCAGGGGCGGGGGAGTATGGCTACACCTTC

V: TRBV5-1
size: NA
D: NA
J: TRBJ2-5
CDR3: CASSLGKETQYF
DNA: TGCGCCAGCAGCTTGGGGAAGGAGACCCAGTACTTC

V: TRBV30
size: NA
D: TRBD2
J: TRBJ2-7
CDR3: CAWRGPHAGGRGEQYF
DNA: TGTGCCTGGAGAGGCCCCCACGCGGGGGGGCGCGGCGAGCAGTACTTC

V: TRBV5-1
size: NA
D: NA
J: TRBJ2-5
CDR3: CASSLARGVAQQETQYF
DNA: TGCGCCAGCAGCTTGGCCCGGGGAGTAGCCCAACAAGAGACCCAGTACTTC